This record looks at one T cell receptor beta chain sequence and its context. No antigen is known for it. Sample-barcoded 5' priming and a J-beta primer mix drove a second PCR of about 6 to 12 cycles. The authors tagged each cDNA molecule using a template-switch adaptor with 12 random nucleotides. Via MiXCR, TCRdb re-called the 5' RACE reads, giving one row per CDR3 protein. The table records 1.5 million to 2 million distinct CDR3 sequences, around 50% of them present only once. This sample is part of a study of blood T cells in healthy people across ages. Points from the study as a whole: A roughly linear age-dependent decrease characterized TCR beta diversity per million T cells. Across samples, TCR beta diversity tracked strongly with naive T cell percentage.

This CDR3 contains 15 residues. The junction had 6 bases not matched to a gene; V was cut back by 4 bases and J by 4 bases. Germline V gene sequence: CDR1 SGDLS, CDR2 YYNGEE. The total RNA that was extracted per sample amounted to at least 5.5 micrograms. This sequence originates from a middle-aged woman in good health. The source material was blood. J is TRBJ1-4 and V is TRBV9; 8 bases fit TRBD1. CDR3 protein: CASSRTGQGNEKLFF. The CDR3 coding sequence is TGTGCCAGCAGCCGGACAGGGCAGGGTAATGAAAAACTGTTTTTT. The full variable domain, its missing parts supplied by reference TRBV9 and TRBJ1-4, is DSGVTQTPKHLITATGQRVTLRCSPRSGDLSVYWYQQSLDQGLQFLIQYYNGEERAKGNILERFSAQQFPDLHSELNLSSLELGDSALYFCASSRTGQGNEKLFFGSGTQLSVL.